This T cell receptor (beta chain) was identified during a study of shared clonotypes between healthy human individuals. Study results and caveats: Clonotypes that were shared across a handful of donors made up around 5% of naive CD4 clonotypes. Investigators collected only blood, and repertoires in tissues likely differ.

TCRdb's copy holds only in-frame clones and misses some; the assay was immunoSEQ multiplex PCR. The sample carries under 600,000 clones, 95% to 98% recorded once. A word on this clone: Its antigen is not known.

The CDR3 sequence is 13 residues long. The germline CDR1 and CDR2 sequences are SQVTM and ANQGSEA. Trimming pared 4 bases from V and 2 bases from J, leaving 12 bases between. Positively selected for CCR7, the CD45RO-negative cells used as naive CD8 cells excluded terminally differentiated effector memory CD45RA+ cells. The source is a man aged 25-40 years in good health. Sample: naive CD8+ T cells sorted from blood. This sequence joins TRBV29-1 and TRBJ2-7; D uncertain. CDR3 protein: CSVAGSAAYEQYF. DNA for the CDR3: TGCAGCGTTGCCGGTTCGGCCGCCTACGAGCAGTACTTC.